This T cell receptor beta chain came from a study of T cell responses to AZD1222 COVID-19 vaccine. Per the germline V gene, CDR1 is LGHNA and CDR2 is YSLEER. V was trimmed by 0 bases and J by 2 bases, leaving 8 bases between them. This CDR3 region has 14 residues. Timing groups of about 4 and about 12 weeks for second doses were pooled. Profiled with immunoSEQ multiplex PCR; TCRdb holds only in-frame clones, not every one. This repertoire shows roughly 120,000 clones, approximately 85% found once; its top ten account for 3.5% to 5.5%. This sequence was found in an adult who received the AZD1222 COVID-19 vaccine. The starting material was peripheral blood, obtained 28 days after the second AZD1222 dose. V is TRBV4-3 and J is TRBJ2-7, with D perhaps TRBD2 (5 bases). The CDR3 DNA reads as TGCGCCAGCAGCCAAGAACCGGGGACCTACGAGCAGTACTTC. Translating it yields CASSQEPGTYEQYF.